A selection of T cell receptor beta chains follows, all from one sample in a study of cytomegalovirus exposure and HLA in healthy donors. Clones were sequenced by immunoSEQ multiplex PCR, and TCRdb holds only the in-frame ones, with some missing. The sample yields 150,000 to 200,000 clones, roughly 80% seen once. The sample consisted of PBMCs. Every receptor here comes from a man aged 25 to 40 in good health and CMV-seropositive. Each CDR3 is given with its conserved first and last residue. A D gene is named only where the DNA matches it firmly. The size entry is marked missing in some rows and otherwise reads once, few, many or a size class.

d_call j_call clone_size cdr3_length v_call cdr3_nt cdr3_aa
TRBD2 TRBJ2-2 . 16 TRBV6-6 TGTGCCAGCAGCAAACTAGCGGGGGGGCCCACCGGGGAGCTGTTTTTT CASSKLAGGPTGELFF
. TRBJ2-5 . 17 TRBV9 TGTGCCAGCAGCGTAGAACCAGGAGGTAATTCGGGAGAGACCCAGTACTTC CASSVEPGGNSGETQYF
TRBD1 TRBJ2-7 . 14 TRBV18 TGTGCCAGCTCACCAACGGGGACAGGGCGGGAGCAGTACTTC CASSPTGTGREQYF
TRBD2 TRBJ2-1 . 15 TRBV5-4 TGTGCCAGCAGCTCCCCACCGGCGGGGGGCCTGGCGCAGTTCTTC CASSSPPAGGLAQFF
. TRBJ2-7 . 12 TRBV6-5 TGTGCCAGCAGGGATGGCGGGTACGAGCAGTACTTC CASRDGGYEQYF
TRBD2 TRBJ2-2 . 16 TRBV9 TGTGCCAGCAGAGGAACCGGACTAGCGGCCACCGGGGAGCTGTTTTTT CASRGTGLAATGELFF
. TRBJ2-5 . 13 TRBV2 TGTGCCAGCAGTCGAGCGGTCCAAGAGACCCAGTACTTC CASSRAVQETQYF
. TRBJ1-5 once 15 TRBV10-2 TGCGCCAGCAGTGAATCGGGTTTTTCGGATCAGCCCCAGCATTTT CASSESGFSDQPQHF
TRBD1 TRBJ1-6 . 19 TRBV7-2 TGTGCCAGCAGCTCAGGGACAGGGATGTCGAGCTCCTATAATTCACCCCTCCACTTT CASSSGTGMSSSYNSPLHF
TRBD2 TRBJ2-1 once 14 TRBV10-1 TGCGCCAGCAGTGACCCGGGAGGTCCGGATGAGCAGTTCTTC CASSDPGGPDEQFF
TRBD1 TRBJ1-3 once 16 TRBV6-6 TGTGCCAGCAGTTACGGCGAGGGGGCGCGAGGAAACACCATATATTTT CASSYGEGARGNTIYF
TRBD2 TRBJ2-2 . 16 TRBV30 TGTGCCTGGGTAGGGTTAGCGGGAGAAAACACCGGGGAGCTGTTTTTT CAWVGLAGENTGELFF
TRBD1 TRBJ1-1 . 16 TRBV7-9 TGTGCCAGCAGCTTAGCGCAGGGGGCTATCGACACTGAAGCTTTCTTT CASSLAQGAIDTEAFF
TRBD1 TRBJ1-1 . 14 TRBV9 TGTGCCAGCAGCGTAGGGACAGGGGCGGATGAAGCTTTCTTT CASSVGTGADEAFF
TRBD2 TRBJ2-1 . 12 TRBV7-2 TGTGCCAGCAGCTCTAGCGGGGGGGCCCAGTTCTTC CASSSSGGAQFF
. TRBJ1-4 . 15 TRBV5-6 TGTGCCAGCAGCTTGGCCGGGGGTGGGAATGAAAAACTGTTTTTT CASSLAGGGNEKLFF
. TRBJ2-3 . 15 TRBV27 TGTGCCAGCAGTTTATCCGGGGGGCCCACAGATACGCAGTATTTT CASSLSGGPTDTQYF
. TRBJ1-6 . 18 TRBV7-2 TGTGCCAGCAGCTTAAATAGGGTGAGCGGGGTAGAAAATTCACCCCTCCACTTT CASSLNRVSGVENSPLHF
TRBD2 TRBJ2-3 . 15 TRBV9 TGTGCCAGCAGCAAATTAGCGGGACCTACAGATACGCAGTATTTT CASSKLAGPTDTQYF
. TRBJ2-7 . 14 TRBV13 TGTGCCAGCAGCCCCCGGGGGGCCCCCTACGAGCAGTACTTC CASSPRGAPYEQYF
. TRBJ1-6 . 18 TRBV5-1 TGCGCCAGCAGCTTGGTGGGGACACAGAGCTCCTATAATTCACCCCTCCACTTT CASSLVGTQSSYNSPLHF
. TRBJ2-3 few 15 TRBV6-4 TGTGCCAGCAGTGAGGGCCCTAGCGACGCAGATACGCAGTATTTT CASSEGPSDADTQYF
TRBD1 TRBJ1-5 . 15 TRBV27 TGTGCCAGCAGCCCAAGGGGGACAGGAAATCAGCCCCAGCATTTT CASSPRGTGNQPQHF
. TRBJ1-4 . 14 TRBV6-5 TGTGCCAGCACCAACATGGCAGCTAATGAAAAACTGTTTTTT CASTNMAANEKLFF
. TRBJ2-7 . 14 TRBV18 TGTGCCAGCTCACCCTCGGCGAGGGTGTCCGAGCAGTACTTC CASSPSARVSEQYF
TRBD2 TRBJ2-1 . 16 TRBV6-5 TGTGCCAGCAGTTTCCGTAGCGGGGGGGCCTACAATGAGCAGTTCTTC CASSFRSGGAYNEQFF
TRBD2 TRBJ2-3 . 18 TRBV18 TGTGCCAGCTCACCCCCGGGACTAGCGGGGAGTAGCACAGATACGCAGTATTTT CASSPPGLAGSSTDTQYF
. TRBJ2-1 . 12 TRBV6-6 TGTGCCAGCAGTTACCTAGCCTATGGGAAGTTCTTC CASSYLAYGKFF
TRBD2 TRBJ2-3 . 16 TRBV12-5 TGTGCTAGTGGAAGCGGACTAGCGGGAGGTGTAGATACGCAGTATTTT CASGSGLAGGVDTQYF
. TRBJ1-6 . 15 TRBV19 TGTGCCAGTAGTAACCAGGGCGACTATAATTCACCCCTCCACTTT CASSNQGDYNSPLHF
TRBD1 TRBJ2-5 . 12 TRBV18 TGTGCCAGCTCGCGACAGGGTTGGGAGCAGTACTTC CASSRQGWEQYF
. TRBJ1-2 once 13 TRBV7-2 TGTGCCAGCAGTTACGGAGCTAACTATGGCTACACCTTC CASSYGANYGYTF
TRBD1 TRBJ2-5 . 14 TRBV5-6 TGTGCCAGCAGCCAAGGGACAGCCGAAGAGACCCAGTACTTC CASSQGTAEETQYF
. TRBJ2-1 once 13 TRBV25-1 TGTGCCAGCAGTGCCCCTCCCCACAATGAGCAGTTCTTC CASSAPPHNEQFF
TRBD2 TRBJ2-1 . 17 TRBV14 TGTGCCAGCAGCCAAGTAGCCGGGACTAGCGGTTTGGGGGAGCAGTTCTTC CASSQVAGTSGLGEQFF
TRBD1 TRBJ1-4 . 12 TRBV6-5 TGTGCCAGCAGGACAGGGACTGAAAAACTGTTTTTT CASRTGTEKLFF
. TRBJ2-1 . 19 TRBV7-9 TGTGCCAGCAGCGCCCGGGACAGGGTAGGGGGACTAGTGGTAAATGAGCAGTTCTTC CASSARDRVGGLVVNEQFF
. TRBJ2-3 . 14 TRBV19 TGTGCCAGTAGCAATAGGGGACAACGAGATACGCAGTATTTT CASSNRGQRDTQYF
. TRBJ2-2 few 15 TRBV18 TGTGCCAGCTCACGGGACATCGCGAACACCGGGGAGCTGTTTTTT CASSRDIANTGELFF
TRBD2 TRBJ2-1 . 16 TRBV9 TGTGCCAGCAGCCTTGCGGTAGCGGGGGGAGGCGATGAGCAGTTCTTC CASSLAVAGGGDEQFF
TRBD2 TRBJ2-7 . 19 TRBV5-1 TGCGCCAGCAGCTTGGGGTCTGGGACTAGCGGGAGCCGGGGCTACGAGCAGTACTTC CASSLGSGTSGSRGYEQYF
TRBD1 TRBJ1-2 . 17 TRBV7-9 TGTTCCAGCAGCGCGACGGACCGGGACAGCCAATTGTATGGCTACACCTTC CSSSATDRDSQLYGYTF
. TRBJ1-5 . 13 TRBV6-6 TGTGCCAGCACATCAGAGGAGCATCAGCCCCAGCATTTT CASTSEEHQPQHF
. TRBJ2-6 . 16 TRBV27 TGTGCCAGCAGTTTCAAGCTCTACTCTGGGGCCAACGTCCTGACTTTC CASSFKLYSGANVLTF
TRBD2 TRBJ2-5 . 14 TRBV30 TGTGCCTGGAGTGTACGGGGGGAACGGGGGACCCAGTACTTC CAWSVRGERGTQYF
TRBD2 TRBJ2-5 . 16 TRBV4-2 TGTGCCAGCAGCCAAGGGGGAGCTAGCGGGAGTGAGACCCAGTACTTC CASSQGGASGSETQYF
. TRBJ1-5 . 17 TRBV2 TGTGCCAGCAGTGAAAGGCAGGGTCCGTATACCAATCAGCCCCAGCATTTT CASSERQGPYTNQPQHF
. TRBJ1-3 . 13 TRBV19 TGTGCCACCCCGGGCAGGGAAGGAAACACCATATATTTT CATPGREGNTIYF
. TRBJ1-1 . 13 TRBV4-1 TGCGCCAGCAGCCAAGGGGGCTTAGCTGAAGCTTTCTTT CASSQGGLAEAFF
TRBD1 TRBJ2-1 . 14 TRBV10-1 TGCGCGACCCTCCCGGGACAGGGAAACAATGAGCAGTTCTTC CATLPGQGNNEQFF
. TRBJ2-7 . 12 TRBV14 TGTGCCAGCAGCCAAGGCTCCTACGAGCAGTACTTC CASSQGSYEQYF
TRBD2 TRBJ2-7 . 14 TRBV4-1 TGCGCCAGCAGCCAAGGACTAGCGGTTTACGAGCAGTACTTC CASSQGLAVYEQYF
. TRBJ1-1 . 13 TRBV5-8 TGTGCCAGCAGCCCGGGACAGAACACTGAAGCTTTCTTT CASSPGQNTEAFF
TRBD1 TRBJ1-5 . 17 TRBV11-2 TGTGCCAGCAAAGCGCTGGAGAAGACAGGGGAAAATCAGCCCCAGCATTTT CASKALEKTGENQPQHF
. TRBJ1-2 . 15 TRBV19 TGTGCCAGTAGTATACATGAGCGAACTAACTATGGCTACACCTTC CASSIHERTNYGYTF